The next 10 T cell receptor beta chains were all read from a single sample in a study of T-cell reconstitution after alpha-beta-depleted transplantation in children. A library of TCRbeta sequences, prepared with unique molecular identifiers, was generated. From the PCR reads, TCRdb called clonotypes with MiXCR, one entry per CDR3 protein. In the table there are around 190,000 distinct CDR3 sequences, about 6.6% of which are singletons. Sequencing was performed on PBMCs, taken before TCRalphabeta/CD19-depleted stem cell transplant. These receptors came from a boy aged 2 to 10 with acute lymphoblastic leukemia, due to receive a stem cell transplant.

In this sample, this clonotype turned up many times. This CDR3 reads CASSQGGADEQYF. DNA for the CDR3: TGTGCCAGCAGCCAAGGGGGTGCGGACGAGCAGTACTTC. This chain links TRBV4-2 with TRBJ2-7; D unresolved. The CDR3 is 13 amino acids. Trimming took off 1 base at V and 5 bases at J, with 9 bases between the two ends. Germline CDR1 is LGHNA and CDR2 is YNFKEQ.

This clonotype has ten or more counts. The chain carries TRBV20-1 and TRBJ2-5, with D possibly TRBD1 on 7 matching bases. The CDR3 is 15 amino acids. Germline V gene lookup returns CDR1 DFQATT and CDR2 SNEGSKA (reference sequence). Trimming shortened V by 6 bases and J by 3 bases, and 20 bases separated the two germline ends. This CDR3 reads CSARKSRGAEETQYF. The CDR3 nucleotides read TGCAGTGCCCGAAAAAGCAGGGGGGCTGAAGAGACCCAGTACTTC.

Ten or more counts support this clonotype. The genes are TRBV20-1 and TRBJ1-4, with unresolved D. Trimming removed 3 bases from V and 0 bases from J, with 14 bases in between. This CDR3 has 16 amino acids. CDR1 is DFQATT and CDR2 is SNEGSKA in the germline V gene (reference sequence). The CDR3 loop is CSASSEGDATNEKLFF. The CDR3 coding sequence is TGCAGTGCTAGTAGCGAAGGAGACGCAACTAATGAAAAACTGTTTTTT.

This clonotype was counted a few times. The J gene is TRBJ2-5, the V gene TRBV11-2, with 7 bases lining up with TRBD2. The CDR3 has 18 residues. Germline CDR1 is SGHAT and CDR2 is FQNNGV. V shed 4 bases and J 4 bases; nucleotides not matched to a gene: 18. The DNA of the CDR3 is TGTGCCAGCAGCTCGCGCCAACTAGGGAGCGGGGCCCGAGAGACCCAGTACTTC. Protein product: CASSSRQLGSGARETQYF.

This clonotype occurred a few times. The V and J genes are TRBV3-1 and TRBJ2-5; TRBD1 is a possible D gene (5 bases). V lost 3 bases, J lost 4 bases, and 9 bases lay in between. The CDR3 runs 13 residues. Germline CDR1 and CDR2: LGHDT and YNNKEL (reference sequence). The CDR3 nucleotides are TGTGCCAGCAGCCAGGCCAGGGCAGAGACCCAGTACTTC. Encoded protein: CASSQARAETQYF.

The chain links TRBV28 to TRBJ2-5; the D call may be TRBD1 or TRBD2 (6 bases each). The CDR3 consists of 15 residues. CDR1 and CDR2 from the germline V gene are MDHEN and SYDVKM. With 5 bases removed from V and 5 bases from J, the gap between germline ends came to 18 bases. CDR3 nucleotides: TGTGCCAGCAGTACCGGGGTGAGGGGGAGGGAGACCCAGTACTTC. The encoded protein is CASSTGVRGRETQYF.

The rearrangement uses TRBV7-3 and TRBJ2-1, with 11 bases lining up with TRBD2. V dropped 1 base and J dropped 5; count of bases not matched to a gene: 1. The germline CDR1 and CDR2 sequences are SGHTA and FQGTGA. The CDR3 extends over 15 amino acids. The CDR3 sequence: CASSLRLAGHNEQFF. The CDR3 nucleotides read TGTGCCAGCAGCTTAAGACTAGCGGGGCACAATGAGCAGTTCTTC.

This clonotype was recorded many times. V usage is TRBV6-5 and J usage is TRBJ1-1; D perhaps matches TRBD1 (6 bases). V was trimmed by 8 bases and J by 5 bases, leaving 18 bases between them. Germline loops: CDR1 MNHEY, CDR2 SVGAGI. CDR3 length: 14 residues. CDR3 DNA sequence: TGTGCCAGCCAATTGCGGGGGCTGACGACTGAAGCTTTCTTT. Its translation is CASQLRGLTTEAFF.

In DNA, the CDR3 is TGCGCCAGCAGCCGGGACAGCGGACAAGAGACCCAGTACTTC. It yields the protein CASSRDSGQETQYF. This chain connects TRBV5-1 to TRBJ2-5; the match to TRBD1 covers 7 bases. CDR1 and CDR2 from the germline V gene are SGHRS and YFSETQ. V lost 4 bases to trimming and J lost 2 bases; unmatched junction nucleotides: 5. The CDR3 consists of 14 residues.

The chain employs TRBV5-1 and TRBJ2-3; 12 bases line up with TRBD1. CDR1 is SGHRS, CDR2 YFSETQ, per germline. Losses at the gene ends were 0 bases for V and 3 bases for J; bases not matched to a gene: 5. This CDR3 comprises 17 residues. The chain's CDR3 is CASSLEGQGAITDTQYF. The DNA of the CDR3 is TGCGCCAGCAGCTTGGAGGGACAGGGGGCGATAACAGATACGCAGTATTTT.